Below, one T cell receptor beta chain is given with its context. Its antigen remains unidentified. The sample belongs to a study of STAT5B mutations in CD4+ large granular lymphocyte leukemia. Libraries were prepared by immunoSEQ multiplex PCR; TCRdb keeps only in-frame clonotypes and omits some of them. Of 30,000 to 40,000 clones listed, about 80% are singletons. This CDR3 region has 16 residues. Trimming shortened V by 1 base and J by 1 base, and 11 bases separated the two germline ends. Germline CDR1 SEHNR, CDR2 FQNEAQ (reference sequence). General study results and limits: Without HLA matching, higher CD4+ than CD8+ T-LGLL clonality could reflect small sample size.

The receptor was derived from a human donor in good health. The chain uses TRBV7-9 and TRBJ1-5, with D possibly being TRBD1 (5 bases). The sample taken for sequencing was CD4+ T cells from blood buffy coats. CDR3 sequence reads: CASSLGKGASNQPQHF. CDR3 in DNA: TGTGCCAGCAGCTTAGGAAAAGGGGCGAGCAATCAGCCCCAGCATTTT.